Shown below are 28 T cell receptor beta chains from a single sample sequenced in a study of cytomegalovirus exposure and HLA in healthy donors. The PCR contained 60 Vbeta and 13 Jbeta primers. Method: immunoSEQ multiplex PCR; TCRdb's copy keeps in-frame clones and lacks some. The table has more than 200,000 clones, roughly 82% seen once. Sequencing was done on a sample of PBMCs. The receptors were gathered from a man aged 40-50 years in good health and CMV-seropositive.

The rearrangement joins TRBV5-1 to TRBJ2-1; TRBD1 agrees at 8 bases. The CDR3 extends over 15 amino acids. Germline-derived CDR1 and CDR2 are SGHRS and YFSETQ. V shed 1 base, J shed 3 bases, and the junction held 3 bases outside the gene matches. The CDR3 here is CASSLWTGNYNEQFF. Here the CDR3 DNA reads TGCGCCAGCAGCTTGTGGACAGGGAACTACAATGAGCAGTTCTTC.

In this sample, this clone turned up once. This chain uses TRBV9 with TRBJ2-4; no reliable D call. The CDR3 length is 16 residues. Trimming removed 0 bases at V and 0 bases at J, with 10 bases between. Per the germline V gene, CDR1 is SGDLS and CDR2 is YYNGEE. CDR3: CASSVGGGLAKNIQYF. CDR3 DNA sequence: TGTGCCAGCAGCGTAGGCGGCGGCCTAGCCAAAAACATTCAGTACTTC.

The chain combines TRBV11-2 with TRBJ2-2; 10 nucleotides agree with TRBD2. Germline CDR1 reads SGHAT; CDR2 reads FQNNGV. This CDR3 is 16 amino acids long. With 3 bases clipped from V and 1 base from J, the junction kept 2 bases outside the gene matches. CDR3 amino acids: CASSFASGRNTGELFF. CDR3 DNA sequence: TGTGCCAGCAGCTTCGCTAGCGGGAGGAACACCGGGGAGCTGTTTTTT.

The J gene is TRBJ2-7, the V gene TRBV2; 7 bases line up with TRBD1. The CDR3 covers 16 residues. Germline V lookup: CDR1 SNHLY, CDR2 FYNNEI. The J segment lost 0 bases and the V segment lost 6 bases, leaving 11 bases of the junction unmatched. The CDR3 loop is CASRGVLQGYSYEQYF. CDR3 sequence (DNA): TGTGCCAGCAGGGGTGTCCTACAGGGGTACTCCTACGAGCAGTACTTC.

The V and J genes are TRBV2 and TRBJ2-5; 7 nucleotides agree with TRBD1. Germline loops: CDR1 SNHLY, CDR2 FYNNEI. The CDR3 is 13 residues long. The ends lost 11 bases at V and 1 base at J; junction bases unmatched: 7. The CDR3 DNA reads TGTGCCTCCGCTGGGGACAGCCAAGAGACCCAGTACTTC. It is translated as CASAGDSQETQYF.

This chain joins TRBV6-5 and TRBJ1-1; 8 bases match TRBD1. V shed 6 bases, J shed 5 bases, and the junction held 5 bases outside the gene matches. Germline CDR1 and CDR2: MNHEY and SVGAGI. This CDR3 is 13 amino acids long. The CDR3 sequence: CASSENRGTEAFF. The CDR3 DNA is TGTGCCAGCAGCGAGAACAGGGGGACTGAAGCTTTCTTT.

The table lists this clone with a count of one. As DNA, the CDR3 is TGTGCCAGCAGTTCCCGTAGGGGGATCGACTATGGCTACACCTTC. Translation gives CASSSRRGIDYGYTF. This rearrangement joins TRBV6-5 to TRBJ1-2, with D perhaps matching TRBD1 (6 bases). This CDR3 comprises 15 residues. The germline V gene has CDR1 MNHEY and CDR2 SVGAGI. V dropped 4 bases and J dropped 3 bases, with 15 bases sitting between them.

This clone was seen a handful of times. This chain links TRBV6-5 with TRBJ2-7; 8 bases are a match to TRBD1. This CDR3 is built from 14 residues. CDR1 and CDR2 (germline): MNHEY, SVGAGI. Trimming cost V 2 bases and J 5 bases; bases outside gene matches: 5. Here the CDR3 reads CASSYGRTGNEQYF. The DNA of the CDR3 is TGTGCCAGCAGTTACGGCCGGACAGGGAACGAGCAGTACTTC.

The chain joins TRBV9 to TRBJ2-1, with TRBD2 identical over 7 bases. Germline CDR1 is SGDLS and CDR2 is YYNGEE. The V segment lost 0 bases and the J segment 6 bases; nucleotides outside the gene matches: 12. The CDR3 has 17 residues. This chain's CDR3 is CASSVGWGGEARNEQFF. The CDR3 bases are TGTGCCAGCAGCGTAGGGTGGGGGGGAGAGGCCCGCAATGAGCAGTTCTTC. Complete variable domain (other parts from reference TRBV9 and TRBJ2-1): DSGVTQTPKHLITATGQRVTLRCSPRSGDLSVYWYQQSLDQGLQFLIQYYNGEERAKGNILERFSAQQFPDLHSELNLSSLELGDSALYFCASSVGWGGEARNEQFFGPGTRLTVL.

The chain couples TRBV5-4 to TRBJ2-2, with 7 bases matching TRBD2. Per the germline V gene, CDR1 is SGHNT and CDR2 is YYREEE (reference sequence). V lost 2 bases, J lost 3 bases, and 7 bases stayed unmatched. The CDR3 is made up of 16 amino acids. DNA for the CDR3: TGTGCCAGCAGCTTCCCGGCGGGAGTAGACACCGGGGAGCTGTTTTTT. This sequence encodes CASSFPAGVDTGELFF.

The chain uses TRBV18 and TRBJ2-7, with 8 nucleotides matching TRBD1. CDR3 length: 13 amino acids. Per germline, CDR1 KGHSH and CDR2 LQKENI. V was clipped by 2 bases and J by 5 bases; unmatched bases: 2. The CDR3 spells CASSPGQGDEQYF. CDR3 sequence (DNA): TGTGCCAGCTCACCAGGACAGGGTGACGAGCAGTACTTC.

The table lists this clone with a few counts. This chain uses TRBV19 with TRBJ1-1; a weak D match, TRBD1 (6 bases). Germline V lookup: CDR1 LNHDA, CDR2 SQIVND (reference sequence). CDR3 length: 11 amino acids. The germline V and J ends were trimmed by 11 bases and 4 bases, with 11 bases remaining between them. CDR3 bases: TGTGCCGTAGGGGGTGGCACTGAAGCTTTCTTT. This translates into CAVGGGTEAFF. The whole variable domain, remainder taken from reference TRBV19 and TRBJ1-1, is DGGITQSPKYLFRKEGQNVTLSCEQNLNHDAMYWYRQDPGQGLRLIYYSQIVNDFQKGDIAEGYSVSREKKESFPLTVTSAQKNPTAFYLCAVGGGTEAFFGQGTRLTVV.

The genes are TRBV5-1 and TRBJ2-7; a possible D gene is TRBD2 (6 bases). CDR3 length equals 13 residues. V lost 6 bases to trimming and J lost 9 bases, with 19 bases between them. Germline V gives CDR1 SGHRS, CDR2 YFSETQ. The CDR3: CASTWLATVSQYV. The DNA of the CDR3 is TGCGCCAGCACATGGCTAGCGACCGTGTCGCAGTACGTC.

V and J are TRBV5-4 and TRBJ2-1; 8 positions agree with TRBD2. Germline CDR1 reads SGHNT; CDR2 reads YYREEE (reference sequence). This CDR3 has 16 residues. The ends lost 4 bases at V and 3 bases at J; junction bases unmatched: 9. CDR3 sequence: CASSQSLAGIYNEQFF. Here the CDR3 DNA reads TGTGCCAGCAGCCAGTCTCTAGCGGGTATCTACAATGAGCAGTTCTTC.

The V and J genes are TRBV7-2 and TRBJ1-5, with 9 nucleotides matching TRBD1. The length of the CDR3 is 14 residues. With V trimmed by 5 bases and J by 6 bases, 5 bases remained unmatched. Germline loops: CDR1 SGHTA, CDR2 FQGNSA. This CDR3 reads CASSPRQGGQPQHF. CDR3 nucleotides: TGTGCCAGCAGCCCCCGACAGGGGGGTCAGCCCCAGCATTTT.

This clone was detected only once. V gene TRBV5-1 combines with J gene TRBJ2-6; D might be TRBD1 (5 bases). CDR1 and CDR2 from the germline V gene are SGHRS and YFSETQ. The CDR3 has 14 residues. V was cut by 8 bases and J by 2 bases, with 11 bases left in between. The CDR3 region has the DNA TGCGCCAGTCAGGGTAGGGCTGGGGCCAACGTCCTGACTTTC. It codes for CASQGRAGANVLTF.

The chain employs TRBV19 and TRBJ2-3; TRBD1 matches 11 bases. In germline, CDR1 is LNHDA, CDR2 SQIVND (reference sequence). This CDR3 has 15 amino acids. V was clipped by 6 bases and J by 4 bases; unmatched bases: 6. The CDR3 DNA is TGTGCCAGTAGGCCGGGACAGGGGGGCGCAGATACGCAGTATTTT. Translating it yields CASRPGQGGADTQYF.

The rearrangement links TRBV4-1 to TRBJ2-7; 8 bases match TRBD1. CDR1 and CDR2 from the germline V gene are MGHRA and YSYEKL. The CDR3 is made up of 13 amino acids. The trim removed 5 bases at V and 7 bases at J, leaving 7 bases unmatched. DNA for the CDR3: TGCGCCAGCAGCTTTGACAGGGGTGGGGAGCAGTACTTC. This sequence encodes CASSFDRGGEQYF.

A note on this clone: A read error may account for a junction end that differs from germline. The rearrangement uses TRBV7-9 and TRBJ2-3; D not certain. The germline gives CDR1 SEHNR, CDR2 FQNEAQ (reference sequence). The CDR3 has 12 residues. CDR3 region: CSSSLVTDTQYF. CDR3 in DNA: TGTTCCAGCAGTCTAGTCACAGATACGCAGTATTTT.

The CDR3 nucleotides read TGCGCCAGCAGCTCAGGGACTAGCGGGCGCTACGAGCAGTACTTC. Protein product: CASSSGTSGRYEQYF. This rearrangement joins TRBV5-1 to TRBJ2-7, with 12 bases fitting TRBD2. Germline V gene data show CDR1 as SGHRS and CDR2 as YFSETQ. The CDR3 sequence is 15 residues long. With 3 bases clipped from V and 3 bases from J, the junction kept 4 bases outside the gene matches.

The DNA of the CDR3 is TGTGCCAGCAGCACCGGGACTAGGCCCTACGAGCAGTACGTC. Its translation is CASSTGTRPYEQYV. The genes are TRBV6-6 and TRBJ2-7; 8 nucleotides line up with TRBD2. The V and J ends lost 6 bases and 2 bases, in that order; junction bases with no gene match: 6. This CDR3 spans 14 amino acids. Germline V lookup: CDR1 MNHNY, CDR2 SVGAGI (reference sequence).

The chain couples TRBV30 to TRBJ2-5; TRBD1 matches 10 bases. V shed 5 bases, J shed 3 bases, and the junction held 12 bases outside the gene matches. The germline CDR1 and CDR2 sequences are GTSNPN and SVGIG (reference sequence). The CDR3 extends over 16 amino acids. In nucleotides, the CDR3 is TGTGCCTGGGGGTTTCTGGACAGGGGGGAAAAAGAGACCCAGTACTTC. Protein sequence: CAWGFLDRGEKETQYF. Combining the CDR3 with reference TRBV30 and TRBJ2-5 gives the whole variable domain SQTIHQWPATLVQPVGSPLSLECTVEGTSNPNLYWYRQAAGRGLQLLFYSVGIGQISSEVPQNLSASRPQDRQFILSSKKLLLSDSGFYLCAWGFLDRGEKETQYFGPGTRLLVL.

This clone was detected a few times. J is TRBJ2-2 and V is TRBV27, with D maybe TRBD1 (6 bases). The CDR3 runs to 12 residues. Trimming pared 5 bases from V and 8 bases from J, leaving 9 bases between. Germline V gene lookup returns CDR1 MNHEY and CDR2 SMNVEV (reference sequence). This chain's CDR3 is CASSNRAGELFF. DNA for the CDR3: TGTGCCAGCAGTAACAGGGCTGGGGAGCTGTTTTTT.

Points on this clone: Different DNA sequences within this sample yield the same CDR3. The gene calls are TRBV27 and TRBJ1-1, with 7 bases fitting TRBD1. J lost 5 bases, V lost 5 bases, and 5 bases had no gene match. The germline V gene encodes CDR1 MNHEY and CDR2 SMNVEV (reference sequence). This CDR3 has 13 amino acids. CDR3 amino acids: CASSLQGGTEAFF. In DNA form, the CDR3 reads TGTGCCAGCAGTCTCCAGGGGGGTACTGAAGCTTTCTTT.

The chain recombines TRBV5-1 with TRBJ1-4, with D tentatively TRBD1 (5 bases). Germline assignment: CDR1 SGHRS and CDR2 YFSETQ. This CDR3 contains 14 residues. Trimming removed 0 bases at V and 7 bases at J, with 10 bases between. The CDR3 DNA reads as TGCGCCAGCAGCTTGGAAAGGGGCGGTGAAAAACTGTTTTTT. It yields the protein CASSLERGGEKLFF.

The rearrangement joins TRBV2 to TRBJ2-1, with D maybe TRBD2 (5 bases). The germline V gene has CDR1 SNHLY and CDR2 FYNNEI. Trimming removed 7 bases from V and 2 bases from J, with 18 bases in between. The CDR3 covers 16 residues. The CDR3 DNA reads TGTGCCAGCACGGACGGGTTGCGGGCAGCCTACAATGAGCAGTTCTTC. It codes for CASTDGLRAAYNEQFF.

V usage is TRBV19 and J usage is TRBJ2-1; 7 bases align to TRBD2. V lost 3 bases and J lost 3; bases outside the gene matches: 5. Germline V gives CDR1 LNHDA, CDR2 SQIVND (reference sequence). CDR3 length: 15 residues. The CDR3 sequence: CASSIGGGDYNEQFF. The CDR3 DNA sequence: TGTGCCAGTAGTATTGGCGGGGGAGACTACAATGAGCAGTTCTTC.

The chain uses TRBV6-5 and TRBJ2-5, with 9 nucleotides matching TRBD1. The CDR3 is 15 residues long. Germline values: CDR1 MNHEY, CDR2 SVGAGI. Germline trimming cut 6 bases from V and 3 bases from J; bases unmatched to any gene: 8. CDR3 bases: TGTGCCAGCAGCTCCCTGACAGGGGGAGAAGAGACCCAGTACTTC. It is translated as CASSSLTGGEETQYF.